These 17 T cell receptor beta chains came from one sample sequenced in a study of blood T cell repertoires in COVID-19 (TCRdb year 2020). Library method: the immunoSEQ multiplex PCR assay. This is the immuneACCESS table as TCRdb keeps it, with only in-frame sequences that have V and J called. A part of the clones is gone; compared with another copy, unresolved V genes explain less than half, and the rest is unexplained. The sample includes roughly 250,000 clones, with 90% to 95% observed a single time. The leading ten clones occupy 0.95% to 1.5% of the sample. Material for sequencing was PBMCs or T cells enriched from blood (not recorded which). Receptors were obtained from a human donor in a cohort exposed to, infected with or recovered from COVID-19 (not recorded which). The donor label of this sample is uncertain.

The gene calls are TRBV27 and TRBJ2-7, with D hard to call. Trimming took 2 bases from V and 4 from J, leaving 9 bases between them. This CDR3 is built from 13 residues. Germline-derived CDR1 and CDR2 are MNHEY and SMNVEV (reference sequence). The CDR3 sequence: CASSLTWRYEQYF. The CDR3 DNA follows: TGTGCCAGCAGTTTAACCTGGCGGTACGAGCAGTACTTC.

V is TRBV10-1 and J is TRBJ1-6, with D possibly TRBD1 on 6 matching bases. Trimming took off 6 bases at V and 5 bases at J, with 11 bases between the two ends. Germline CDR1 and CDR2: WNHNN and SYGVQD (reference sequence). This CDR3 is built from 14 residues. CDR3: CASRATGHNSPLHF. In DNA form, the CDR3 reads TGCGCCAGCAGGGCGACAGGCCATAATTCACCCCTCCACTTT.

The chain is built from TRBV24-1 and TRBJ2-3; TRBD1 matches at 8 bases. CDR1 and CDR2 from the germline V gene are KGHDR and SFDVKD. V shed 5 bases, J shed 2 bases, and the junction held 8 bases outside the gene matches. The CDR3 loop spans 16 amino acids. The CDR3 coding sequence is TGTGCCACCAGTGCCCTGAAGACAGGGGTCACAGATACGCAGTATTTT. Its protein product is CATSALKTGVTDTQYF.

The J gene is TRBJ1-5, the V gene TRBV19; 7 nucleotides align to TRBD1. V was clipped by 6 bases and J by 6 bases; unmatched bases: 8. Looked up from germline, CDR1 is LNHDA and CDR2 is SQIVND (reference sequence). The CDR3 contains 14 residues. The CDR3 region is CASRSHRGGQPQHF. CDR3 coding DNA: TGTGCCAGTAGATCTCACAGGGGCGGTCAGCCCCAGCATTTT. The full variable domain, with the rest looked up from reference TRBV19 and TRBJ1-5, is DGGITQSPKYLFRKEGQNVTLSCEQNLNHDAMYWYRQDPGQGLRLIYYSQIVNDFQKGDIAEGYSVSREKKESFPLTVTSAQKNPTAFYLCASRSHRGGQPQHFGDGTRLSIL.

This clone was found once. This chain joins TRBV25-1 and TRBJ1-2; 10 bases align to TRBD1. CDR1 and CDR2 from the germline V gene are MGHDK and SYGVNS. This CDR3 spans 16 amino acids. Germline trimming cut 1 base from V and 3 bases from J; bases unmatched to any gene: 5. CDR3 in amino acids: CASSESGTGVDYGYTF. The CDR3 DNA is TGTGCCAGCAGTGAATCCGGGACAGGGGTCGACTATGGCTACACCTTC.

The V call is TRBV5-1, the J call TRBJ2-3, with 9 positions matching TRBD1. The germline CDR1 and CDR2 sequences are SGHRS and YFSETQ. Trimming took 0 bases from V and 6 from J; bases not matched to a gene: 5. The CDR3 is 15 residues long. The CDR3 protein is CASSLDRGRKDTQYF. The CDR3 nucleotides read TGCGCCAGCAGCTTGGACAGGGGGCGGAAGGATACGCAGTATTTT.

The V gene is TRBV5-4, the J gene TRBJ2-3; 7 nucleotides align to TRBD2. The germline gives CDR1 SGHNT, CDR2 YYREEE (reference sequence). The CDR3 loop spans 14 amino acids. With V trimmed by 4 bases and J by 4 bases, 6 bases remained unmatched. CDR3 amino acids: CASSAGLQSDTQYF. CDR3 nucleotide sequence: TGTGCCAGCAGCGCGGGACTACAGTCAGATACGCAGTATTTT.

The V gene is TRBV11-2, the J gene TRBJ1-2; TRBD1 matches at 8 bases. V shed 5 bases, J shed 8 bases, and the junction held 10 bases outside the gene matches. The CDR3 extends over 14 amino acids. CDR1 is SGHAT, CDR2 FQNNGV, per germline. The CDR3 loop is CASSRPQGARGYTF. The CDR3 bases are TGTGCCAGCAGCAGACCCCAGGGGGCCCGAGGCTACACCTTC.

The V and J genes are TRBV7-9 and TRBJ2-3; D is undetermined. Germline loops: CDR1 SEHNR, CDR2 FQNEAQ (reference sequence). V was cut by 3 bases and J by 1 base, with 14 bases left in between. The CDR3 sequence is 16 residues long. The CDR3 region is CASSFSVSVGTDTQYF. The CDR3, as DNA: TGTGCCAGCAGCTTTTCGGTCAGCGTTGGCACAGATACGCAGTATTTT.

The rearrangement uses TRBV2 and TRBJ1-2; D is uncertain. Germline V gene sequence: CDR1 SNHLY, CDR2 FYNNEI. The ends were cut back, 6 bases at V and 2 bases at J, with 10 bases in the middle. The length of the CDR3 is 13 residues. CDR3 amino acids: CASSPGRNYGYTF. The CDR3 nucleotides read TGTGCCAGCAGCCCGGGAAGAAACTATGGCTACACCTTC.

Here the CDR3 reads CASSLSKRGRTDTQYF. Here the CDR3 DNA reads TGTGCCAGCAGCTTGAGTAAGCGGGGGCGCACAGATACGCAGTATTTT. This chain connects TRBV5-6 to TRBJ2-3; TRBD2 matches 8 bases. The ends lost 1 base at V and 1 base at J; junction bases unmatched: 5. This CDR3 has 16 amino acids. Germline lookup yields CDR1 SGHDT and CDR2 YYEEEE.

This rearrangement joins TRBV19 to TRBJ1-5; maybe TRBD1 (5 bases). This CDR3 has 14 residues. In germline, CDR1 is LNHDA, CDR2 SQIVND (reference sequence). The V and J ends lost 5 bases and 1 base respectively, with 9 bases between them. In DNA form, the CDR3 reads TGTGCCAGTAGTGCAGGACACAGCAATCAGCCCCAGCATTTT. As protein: CASSAGHSNQPQHF.

V gene TRBV11-2 combines with J gene TRBJ1-6, with 8 bases that match TRBD1. The V gene end was trimmed by 6 bases and the J gene end by 9 bases; junction bases not matched to a gene: 10. Germline V gives CDR1 SGHAT, CDR2 FQNNGV. The CDR3 has 15 residues. The CDR3 sequence: CASRYHRGKGSPLHF. CDR3 bases: TGTGCCAGCAGATACCACAGGGGGAAGGGTTCACCCCTCCACTTT.

The chain combines TRBV4-2 with TRBJ1-5; 9 bases agree with TRBD1. The CDR3 totals 16 residues. Germline assignment: CDR1 LGHNA and CDR2 YNFKEQ. V shed 3 bases and J 1 base; nucleotides not matched to a gene: 4. CDR3 in amino acids: CASSHTGGSSNQPQHF. CDR3 in DNA: TGTGCCAGCAGCCATACAGGGGGCAGCAGCAATCAGCCCCAGCATTTT.

The V call is TRBV7-8, the J call TRBJ2-5; weak D call: TRBD2 (6 bases). Trimming left V 8 bases short and J 4 bases short, with 17 bases between. Germline CDR1 is SGHVS and CDR2 is FQNEAQ. The CDR3 runs 14 residues. The CDR3 sequence: CASGLDYLPETQYF. CDR3 nucleotides: TGTGCCAGCGGGTTGGACTACCTCCCAGAGACCCAGTACTTC.

The chain combines TRBV7-2 with TRBJ2-5; weak D call: TRBD1 (5 bases). This CDR3 region has 14 residues. Trimming stripped 3 bases from V and 1 base from J, with 9 bases between. Germline V gives CDR1 SGHTA, CDR2 FQGNSA. CDR3 coding DNA: TGTGCCAGCAGCTTGGTTGGGGCCCAAGAGACCCAGTACTTC. This sequence encodes CASSLVGAQETQYF.

About this clone: This sample also contains other DNA sequences that code for the same CDR3. The chain joins TRBV6-5 to TRBJ2-7, with a tentative D call TRBD2 (6 bases). CDR3 length: 12 residues. Germline lookup yields CDR1 MNHEY and CDR2 SVGAGI. V was pared by 8 bases and J by 1 base, with 9 bases between. For the CDR3, the DNA is TGTGCCAGCCGACGGGGGTCCTACGAGCAGTACTTC. It encodes CASRRGSYEQYF.